These 24 T cell receptor beta chains were sequenced from one sample in a study of spatial heterogeneity in lung cancer. A single record per CDR3 protein comes from TCRdb applying MiXCR to the 5' RACE reads. The data hold several thousand distinct CDR3 sequences, with about 3.7% observed a single time. Time point indicated: sample taken at primary tumor resection. Unsorted samples of tumor, nontumor lung or frozen PBMC had their whole RNA sequenced. Here the sequenced sample was normal lung tissue next to the tumor, taken at surgery. The origin of the receptors is a female donor with early-stage non-small cell lung cancer.

This clonotype is labeled medium-sized. Little can be read into the size of this beta chain, an off-target read in a library designed for alpha chains. The chain combines TRBV7-2 with TRBJ2-1; D may be TRBD1 (6 bases). The CDR3 loop spans 16 amino acids. Germline V lookup: CDR1 SGHTA, CDR2 FQGNSA. Trimming shortened V by 1 base and J by 1 base, and 11 bases separated the two germline ends. The CDR3 coding sequence is TGTGCCAGCAGCTTAGGTGCCAGGGGTTCCTACAATGAGCAGTTCTTC. It is translated as CASSLGARGSYNEQFF.

This clonotype was recorded at least ten times. The size of this beta chain means little, since it is a stray read in a library made for alpha chains. V and J are TRBV11-2 and TRBJ2-5; D possibly uses TRBD1 or TRBD2 (5 bases each). Germline CDR1 and CDR2: SGHAT and FQNNGV. The CDR3 length is 13 residues. The ends were cut back, 6 bases at V and 9 bases at J, with 17 bases in the middle. The CDR3 DNA reads as TGTGCCAGCAGAGACCGGGACCTCCTTGCCCAGTACTTC. Amino acid sequence: CASRDRDLLAQYF.

By share of the sample, this clonotype is medium-sized. This beta chain is off target for a library built for alpha chains, so its abundance means little. The chain has TRBV4-2 and TRBJ2-4, with 16 bases fitting TRBD2. This CDR3 is built from 19 residues. J gave up 10 bases and V 4 bases, and 16 bases lay outside the gene matches. Per germline, CDR1 LGHNA and CDR2 YNFKEQ. Here the CDR3 reads CASSPLIPGTSGGGGIQYF. In nucleotides, the CDR3 is TGTGCCAGCAGCCCCCTAATACCCGGGACTAGCGGGGGGGGCGGAATTCAGTACTTC.

This clonotype was counted at least ten times. This beta chain is a stray sequence in a library constructed for alpha chains; its clone size is not meaningful. The gene calls are TRBV18 and TRBJ2-3; TRBD2 aligns across 12 bases. After removal of 3 bases from V and 4 bases from J, the junction contained 5 bases not matched to a gene. Per germline, CDR1 KGHSH and CDR2 LQKENI. The CDR3 runs to 16 residues. The CDR3 sequence is CASSPPTSGGSDTQYF. The CDR3 region has the DNA TGTGCCAGCTCACCGCCAACTAGCGGGGGGTCAGATACGCAGTATTTT.

By frequency in the sample, this clonotype is medium-sized (0.01 to 0.1%). This beta chain is an off-target read within a library intended for alpha chains, so its frequency means little. The chain employs TRBV6-5 and TRBJ1-1, with TRBD1 identical over 9 bases. The ends lost 5 bases at V and 5 bases at J; junction bases unmatched: 9. The CDR3 contains 15 residues. The germline CDR1 and CDR2 sequences are MNHEY and SVGAGI. This CDR3 is CASSPQTGGYTEAFF. The CDR3 DNA reads as TGTGCCAGCAGTCCCCAGACAGGGGGTTATACTGAAGCTTTCTTT.

This clonotype was recorded many times. The library was built for alpha chains, so this beta chain is an off-target read and its size means little. The chain recombines TRBV18 with TRBJ2-6; 7 bases agree with TRBD1. Germline trimming cut 2 bases from V and 4 bases from J; bases unmatched to any gene: 5. Germline CDR1 is KGHSH and CDR2 is LQKENI. CDR3 length: 16 residues. In DNA form, the CDR3 reads TGTGCCAGCTCACCATCCGACAGGGCCGGGGCCAACGTCCTGACTTTC. The encoded protein is CASSPSDRAGANVLTF.

This clonotype was seen at least ten times. This beta chain lies outside the target of a library built for alpha chains; its clone size means little. V is TRBV27 and J is TRBJ2-3, with D possibly TRBD2 on 6 matching bases. Deletions cut 2 bases from V and 1 base from J, with 7 bases between. Germline V gene data show CDR1 as MNHEY and CDR2 as SMNVEV (reference sequence). CDR3 length equals 14 residues. CDR3 region: CASSLSGRTDTQYF. As DNA, the CDR3 is TGTGCCAGCAGTTTAAGCGGGCGCACAGATACGCAGTATTTT.

This clonotype was observed many times. Because this beta chain is a stray read in a library intended to capture alpha chains, its abundance should not be given much weight. In DNA form, the CDR3 reads TGCAGTGCCGTCGGGACAGGGGGCGACTATGGCTACACCTTC. Translating it yields CSAVGTGGDYGYTF. The chain has TRBV20-1 and TRBJ1-2; 12 bases fit TRBD1. CDR1 is DFQATT and CDR2 is SNEGSKA in the germline V gene (reference sequence). With V trimmed by 6 bases and J by 3 bases, 5 bases remained unmatched. CDR3 size: 14 residues.

This clonotype was picked up many times. Within a library made for alpha chains, this beta chain is off target, and its count is uninformative. The chain combines TRBV20-1 with TRBJ1-4; D is unclear. Trimming removed 5 bases from V and 8 bases from J, with 21 bases in between. There are 15 residues in the CDR3. Germline V gene lookup returns CDR1 DFQATT and CDR2 SNEGSKA (reference sequence). The CDR3 protein is CSASPPGMAQEKLFF. In DNA, the CDR3 is TGCAGTGCTTCCCCTCCGGGTATGGCCCAGGAAAAACTGTTTTTT.

At least ten counts were recorded for this clonotype. This beta chain is off target for a library built for alpha chains, so its abundance means little. The chain recombines TRBV5-1 with TRBJ1-4, with unresolved D. The CDR3 covers 14 residues. Trimming stripped 1 base from V and 8 bases from J, with 12 bases between. In germline, CDR1 is SGHRS, CDR2 YFSETQ. DNA of the CDR3: TGCGCCAGCAGCTTGACCACCCCGCAGGAAAAACTGTTTTTT. Translation gives CASSLTTPQEKLFF. Combining the CDR3 with reference TRBV5-1 and TRBJ1-4 gives the whole variable domain KAGVTQTPRYLIKTRGQQVTLSCSPISGHRSVSWYQQTPGQGLQFLFEYFSETQRNKGNFPGRFSGRQFSNSRSEMNVSTLELGDSALYLCASSLTTPQEKLFFGSGTQLSVL.

This clonotype was seen ten or more times. This beta chain is off target for a library built for alpha chains, so its abundance means little. This chain uses TRBV5-6 with TRBJ2-7; a weak D match, TRBD1 (6 bases). V lost 4 bases, J lost 2 bases, and 16 bases lay in between. The CDR3 covers 15 residues. Germline V gene data show CDR1 as SGHDT and CDR2 as YYEEEE. In nucleotides, the CDR3 is TGTGCCAGCAGCCCACAGGGATCTAAGGCCTACGAGCAGTACTTC. Its protein product is CASSPQGSKAYEQYF.

In this sample, this clonotype turned up a few times. This beta chain is a stray read from a library made for alpha chains; its abundance is not meaningful. This chain joins TRBV7-2 and TRBJ2-2; possibly TRBD2 for D (5 bases). V shed 4 bases and J shed 2 bases, with 8 bases lying between them. The germline gives CDR1 SGHTA, CDR2 FQGNSA. The CDR3 is 14 residues long. The CDR3 bases are TGTGCCAGCAGCTCGGACTCCAACACCGGGGAGCTGTTTTTT. It encodes CASSSDSNTGELFF.

In this sample, this clonotype turned up many times. Germline is not matched at one junction end, which may reflect a read error. As an off-target read in a library built for alpha chains, this beta chain has a frequency of little significance. The chain couples TRBV6-2 or TRBV6-3 to TRBJ2-7; a possible D gene is TRBD2 (6 bases). CDR1 MNHEY and CDR2 SVGEGT come from the germline V gene. The CDR3 extends over 13 amino acids. CDR3 DNA sequence: TGTGCCAGCACCATTAGCGGAAGCCGATATCAGGACTTC. Its translation is CASTISGSRYQDF.

This clonotype has a count of ten or more. Found in a library prepared for alpha chains, this beta chain is an off-target read, and its abundance has little meaning. This chain connects TRBV20-1 to TRBJ1-1, with D unclear. Germline assignment: CDR1 DFQATT and CDR2 SNEGSKA (reference sequence). This CDR3 spans 13 amino acids. V gave up 5 bases and J gave up 3 bases, with 13 bases separating them. Here the CDR3 reads CSASPDIYTEAFF. CDR3 sequence (DNA): TGCAGTGCTTCCCCAGACATTTACACTGAAGCTTTCTTT.

This clonotype is labeled as medium-sized. As an off-target read in a library built for alpha chains, this beta chain has a frequency of little significance. This chain joins TRBV4-1 and TRBJ2-5; 9 bases map to TRBD1. CDR1 and CDR2 from the germline V gene are MGHRA and YSYEKL. Trimming cost V 3 bases and J 5 bases; bases outside gene matches: 10. This CDR3 has 16 residues. CDR3 sequence reads: CASSQLDRGSMETQYF. The CDR3, as DNA: TGCGCCAGCAGCCAGCTAGACAGGGGGAGTATGGAGACCCAGTACTTC.

This clonotype occurred many times. This beta chain slipped into a library made for alpha chains as a stray read, so its size is not meaningful. The chain is built from TRBV7-2 and TRBJ2-3; possibly TRBD2 for D (5 bases). Germline-derived CDR1 and CDR2 are SGHTA and FQGNSA. The V and J ends lost 5 bases and 4 bases respectively, with 7 bases between them. This CDR3 region has 12 residues. CDR3 loop: CASSRGADTQYF. CDR3 DNA sequence: TGTGCCAGCAGCCGGGGAGCAGATACGCAGTATTTT.

This clonotype was counted many times. Within a library made for alpha chains, this beta chain is off target, and its count is uninformative. The chain employs TRBV30 and TRBJ2-7, with 8 bases matching TRBD2. CDR1 is GTSNPN, CDR2 SVGIG, per germline (reference sequence). This CDR3 spans 14 amino acids. Unmatched junction bases numbered 4, after V lost 1 base and J lost 2 bases. The CDR3 is CAWSAGGAAYEQYF. The DNA for the CDR3 is TGTGCCTGGAGTGCCGGGGGGGCGGCCTACGAGCAGTACTTC.

Points on this clonotype: Because this beta chain is a stray read in a library intended to capture alpha chains, its abundance should not be given much weight. This rearrangement joins TRBV10-3 to TRBJ1-2, with 7 bases fitting TRBD1. Germline CDR1 is ENHRY and CDR2 is SYGVKD. The CDR3 extends over 12 amino acids. Trimming at V came to 3 bases and at J to 7 bases, leaving 2 bases not matched to a gene. The CDR3 DNA reads TGTGCCATCAGTGATAAGGGGGCTGGCTACACCTTC. It codes for CAISDKGAGYTF.

This clonotype came up a few times. A much larger clonotype is one base distant, so this may be a read error. A library made for alpha chains picked up this beta chain off target, so its size means little. This chain uses TRBV29-1 with TRBJ2-1; a possible D gene is TRBD2 (6 bases). Looked up from germline, CDR1 is SQVTM and CDR2 is ANQGSEA. V lost 8 bases and J lost 5, with 19 bases in between. The CDR3 extends over 14 amino acids. The CDR3: CSCGNAMSHNEQFF. CDR3 nucleotides: TGCAGCTGCGGGAATGCGATGTCGCACAATGAGCAGTTCTTC.

This clonotype was picked up many times. Since the library was made to target alpha chains, this beta chain is a stray read and its abundance is not meaningful. The gene calls are TRBV27 and TRBJ2-7, with D unresolved. Looked up from germline, CDR1 is MNHEY and CDR2 is SMNVEV (reference sequence). Trimming left V 2 bases short and J 0 bases short, with 8 bases between. CDR3 size: 14 residues. As DNA, the CDR3 is TGTGCCAGCAGTTTACGCCTGAGCTCCTACGAGCAGTACTTC. Translation: CASSLRLSSYEQYF.

Ten or more counts support this clonotype. The library was prepared for alpha chains; this beta chain is a stray read, so its frequency means little. J is TRBJ1-1 and V is TRBV15, with D possibly being TRBD1 (6 bases). V was trimmed by 0 bases and J by 2 bases, leaving 10 bases between them. The V gene's germline CDR1 is LNHNV and CDR2 YYDKDF (reference sequence). The CDR3 has 15 amino acids. The DNA for the CDR3 is TGTGCCACCAGCAGAGATGGACAGCCAAACACTGAAGCTTTCTTT. As protein: CATSRDGQPNTEAFF.

This clonotype has at least ten counts. With the library built for alpha chains, this beta chain is off target and its frequency is not meaningful. V is TRBV24-1 and J is TRBJ2-5; TRBD2 agrees at 12 bases. The CDR3 is made up of 17 amino acids. V gave up 4 bases and J gave up 9 bases; unmatched junction bases: 14. CDR1 and CDR2 from the germline V gene are KGHDR and SFDVKD. CDR3 in amino acids: CATSEKRLAGAPLAQYF. The CDR3 DNA follows: TGTGCCACCAGTGAAAAGCGACTAGCGGGGGCCCCGCTGGCCCAGTACTTC.

This clonotype appeared many times. For a library built for alpha chains, this beta chain is a stray read; little rests on its size. The chain links TRBV12-3 or TRBV12-4 to TRBJ2-7; no clear D. V shed 1 base and J shed 6 bases, with 7 bases lying between them. This CDR3 is built from 12 residues. CDR3 residues: CASSLGAGEQYF. The CDR3, as DNA: TGTGCCAGCAGTTTAGGGGCCGGCGAGCAGTACTTC.

This clonotype was seen ten or more times. Since the library was made to target alpha chains, this beta chain is a stray read and its abundance is not meaningful. This chain connects TRBV6-2 or TRBV6-3 to TRBJ2-7; the D gene is possibly TRBD2 (5 bases). V dropped 2 bases and J dropped 5 bases, with 16 bases sitting between them. The V gene's germline CDR1 is MNHEY and CDR2 SVGEGT. The CDR3 is 15 amino acids. The CDR3 nucleotides are TGTGCCAGCAGTTACCGCCTTCGGGATCCCCACGAGCAGTACTTC. Protein sequence: CASSYRLRDPHEQYF.